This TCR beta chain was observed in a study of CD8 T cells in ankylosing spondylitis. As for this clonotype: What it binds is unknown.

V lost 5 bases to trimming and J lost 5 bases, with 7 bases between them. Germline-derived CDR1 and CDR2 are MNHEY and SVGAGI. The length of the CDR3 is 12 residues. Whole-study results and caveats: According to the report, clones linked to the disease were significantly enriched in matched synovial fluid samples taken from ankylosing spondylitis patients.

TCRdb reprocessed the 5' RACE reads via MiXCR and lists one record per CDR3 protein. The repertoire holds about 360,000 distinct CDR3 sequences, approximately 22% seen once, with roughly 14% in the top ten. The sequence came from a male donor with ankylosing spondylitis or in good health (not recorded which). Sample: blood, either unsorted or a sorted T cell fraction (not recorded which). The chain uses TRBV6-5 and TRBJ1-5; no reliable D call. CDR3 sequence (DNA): TGTGCCAGCAGTCACCCAGATCAGCCCCAGCATTTT. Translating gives CASSHPDQPQHF.